The T cell receptor beta chain described here comes from a study of PD-L1 blockade in urothelial cancer. Overall study context: T cells were recovered from blood samples at a median of 141,255.

Each patient presented with locally advanced or metastatic urothelial carcinoma. Every patient provided from 1 to 8 samples, collected pretreatment and on-treatment. After removal of 4 bases from V and 4 bases from J, the junction contained 5 bases not matched to a gene. CDR3 size: 14 residues. Looked up from germline, CDR1 is SNHLY and CDR2 is FYNNEI. Assay used: immunoSEQ multiplex PCR; TCRdb lists only in-frame clones, some missing. The table records some 76,000 clones, approximately 91% of them present only once. The TCR originated in a man in his 60s with urothelial cancer. V gene TRBV2 combines with J gene TRBJ2-5; 8 nucleotides align to TRBD2. This sample comprised PBMCs, obtained around atezolizumab (anti-PD-L1) treatment. CDR3 nucleotides: TGTGCCAGCAGTGTGGGCGGGGGGAGAGAGACCCAGTACTTC. Protein product: CASSVGGGRETQYF.